The 2 T cell receptor beta chains presented below share a single source sample, sequenced in a study of cytomegalovirus exposure and HLA in healthy donors. Clones were read by immunoSEQ multiplex PCR, and TCRdb kept only the in-frame ones, dropping some. The sample contains a few hundred thousand clones, about 90% of which appear only once. Sequenced sample: PBMCs. All receptors derive from a man aged 18 to 30 in good health and CMV-seropositive.

The rearrangement links TRBV29-1 to TRBJ2-1; the match to TRBD2 covers 11 bases. The CDR3 runs 14 residues. Germline V gene data show CDR1 as SQVTM and CDR2 as ANQGSEA. The V and J ends lost 3 bases and 3 bases, in that order; junction bases with no gene match: 1. The CDR3, as DNA: TGCAGCGTTGAGGGGACTAGCGGCTACAATGAGCAGTTCTTC. Protein sequence: CSVEGTSGYNEQFF.

The chain uses TRBV9 and TRBJ2-3, with D hard to call. Germline V gives CDR1 SGDLS, CDR2 YYNGEE. V lost 3 bases and J 0 bases, leaving 11 bases between the germline ends. The CDR3 is 15 amino acids. The CDR3 is CASSGFWASTDTQYF. The CDR3 DNA follows: TGTGCCAGCAGCGGCTTTTGGGCTAGCACAGATACGCAGTATTTT.